A single sample gave rise to the 32 T cell receptor beta chains below, sequenced in a study of T cell therapy after organ transplantation (dated by TCRdb to the late 2010s). The antigens these receptors bind are not known. The time point label of this sample denotes: 20-29 weeks after completion of therapy. Libraries came from the immunoSEQ multiplex PCR assay. What TCRdb holds here is the immuneACCESS table cut down to in-frame rearrangements. Part of the clones is not present; checked against another copy, under half of the missing clones reflect an unresolved V gene, and the others are unexplained. The sample table shows around 20,000 clones, and roughly 89% are seen once. 36% of the sample rests with the top ten. The sample here was CD8+ T cells from blood, taken after autologous CMV-specific T cell therapy. These receptors came from a human patient who had received a solid organ transplant and had CMV disease. It is possible that, after a transplant, some T cells come from the graft donor.

The V and J genes are TRBV7-2 and TRBJ2-7; D gene ambiguous. The germline CDR1 and CDR2 sequences are SGHTA and FQGNSA. Trimming cost V 1 base and J 2 bases, with 9 bases left between them. This CDR3 spans 14 amino acids. CDR3 DNA: TGTGCCAGCAGCTTAGTTGCTGACACCTACGAGCAGTACTTC. Protein sequence: CASSLVADTYEQYF.

The genes are TRBV28 and TRBJ2-1, with 7 nucleotides matching TRBD2. V shed 1 base and J 7 bases; nucleotides not matched to a gene: 4. CDR3 size: 14 residues. Germline V CDR1 and CDR2: MDHEN, SYDVKM. For the CDR3, the DNA is TGTGCCAGCAGTTTATCGGGGGGAGGGAATGAGCAGTTCTTC. Its protein is CASSLSGGGNEQFF.

V usage is TRBV4-3 and J usage is TRBJ2-7; D gene ambiguous. CDR3 length equals 15 residues. Per germline, CDR1 LGHNA and CDR2 YSLEER. Trimming stripped 1 base from V and 0 bases from J, with 10 bases between. CDR3 sequence: CASSQGPDDSYEQYF. The CDR3 nucleotides are TGCGCCAGCAGCCAAGGGCCGGACGACTCCTACGAGCAGTACTTC.

As regards this clone: No conserved phenylalanine or tryptophan is present at the end of the CDR3, so a read error is the likely explanation. V gene TRBV6-5 combines with J gene TRBJ1-6; the D is unclear. The CDR3 contains 15 residues. CDR1 and CDR2 (germline): MNHEY, SVGAGI. V was pared by 5 bases and J by 9 bases, with 17 bases between. The CDR3 region is CASSATAPQVSPLHL. CDR3 in DNA: TGTGCCAGCAGTGCCACAGCCCCGCAGGTTTCACCCCTCCACCTT.

CDR3: CASSLDFAVAFF. The CDR3 DNA is TGTGCCAGCAGCTTAGATTTTGCGGTTGCTTTCTTT. This chain connects TRBV7-9 to TRBJ1-1; unclear D gene. From germline, CDR1 is SEHNR and CDR2 FQNEAQ (reference sequence). This CDR3 has 12 amino acids. The germline V and J ends were trimmed by 1 base and 11 bases, with 11 bases remaining between them.

This rearrangement joins TRBV19 to TRBJ2-3, with D perhaps TRBD2 (5 bases). The ends were cut back, 7 bases at V and 4 bases at J, with 21 bases in the middle. This CDR3 is 16 amino acids long. Germline V CDR1 and CDR2: LNHDA, SQIVND (reference sequence). The CDR3, as DNA: TGTGCCAGTACCCCCGGAGGCCTCGAGCATCCAGATACGCAGTATTTT. This codes for CASTPGGLEHPDTQYF.

The genes are TRBV6-5 and TRBJ1-5; D is uncertain. There are 15 residues in the CDR3. Germline loops: CDR1 MNHEY, CDR2 SVGAGI. Between the trimmed V and J ends, which lost 5 bases and 0 bases, there was a span of 11 bases. The CDR3 loop reads CASSQDGNSNQPQHF. The CDR3, as DNA: TGTGCCAGCAGTCAGGACGGGAATAGCAATCAGCCCCAGCATTTT.

V is TRBV14 and J is TRBJ2-3, with 7 bases that match TRBD1. V dropped 4 bases and J dropped 0; count of bases not matched to a gene: 4. From germline, CDR1 is SGHDN and CDR2 FVKESK. This CDR3 is built from 15 residues. CDR3 protein: CASSLWDSSTDTQYF. CDR3 nucleotide sequence: TGTGCCAGCAGCCTTTGGGACAGCAGCACAGATACGCAGTATTTT.

This clone turned up a few times. The gene calls are TRBV6-5 and TRBJ2-1, with D possibly TRBD1 on 5 matching bases. The V end was cut by 2 bases, the J end by 10 bases, with 9 bases between. The CDR3 contains 12 residues. Germline V gene data show CDR1 as MNHEY and CDR2 as SVGAGI. The CDR3 loop is CASSYGPGEQFF. The CDR3 nucleotides are TGTGCCAGCAGTTACGGGCCAGGGGAGCAGTTCTTC.

The chain links TRBV6-6 to TRBJ2-7; 8 bases are a match to TRBD1. Trimming at V came to 2 bases and at J to 2 bases, leaving 8 bases not matched to a gene. Germline V gene sequence: CDR1 MNHNY, CDR2 SVGAGI (reference sequence). CDR3 length: 16 amino acids. The CDR3 loop reads CASSYPDRAMTYEQYF. CDR3 DNA: TGTGCCAGCAGTTACCCGGACAGGGCTATGACCTACGAGCAGTACTTC.

This clone was observed many times. The chain links TRBV19 to TRBJ1-2, with unresolved D. The CDR3 covers 14 residues. Per germline, CDR1 LNHDA and CDR2 SQIVND (reference sequence). Trimming shortened V by 11 bases and J by 1 base, and 17 bases separated the two germline ends. The DNA for the CDR3 is TGTGCCTCTTCCCAGGCAACCTTTAACTATGGCTACACCTTC. It encodes CASSQATFNYGYTF.

The gene calls are TRBV27 and TRBJ2-7, with D unclear. With 2 bases removed from V and 5 bases from J, the gap between germline ends came to 13 bases. Germline CDR1 and CDR2: MNHEY and SMNVEV (reference sequence). This CDR3 comprises 14 residues. CDR3 region: CASSLIPPENEQYF. For the CDR3, the DNA is TGTGCCAGCAGTTTAATTCCCCCAGAGAACGAGCAGTACTTC.

V usage is TRBV4-1 and J usage is TRBJ2-5, with D possibly being TRBD2 (6 bases). Near its end, the DNA agrees better with TRBJ2-7, so the J call may be wrong. The CDR3 has 15 amino acids. The germline gives CDR1 MGHRA, CDR2 YSYEKL. CDR3 loop: CASSQTGDKTYEQYF. The CDR3 DNA is TGCGCCAGCAGCCAAACGGGGGATAAGACCTACGAGCAGTACTTC.

The chain uses TRBV18 and TRBJ1-1; D unresolved. Between the trimmed V and J ends, which lost 5 bases and 0 bases, there was a span of 10 bases. CDR1 and CDR2 (germline): KGHSH, LQKENI. This CDR3 has 14 amino acids. The chain's CDR3 is CASSSRTVNTEAFF. For the CDR3, the DNA is TGTGCCAGCTCATCCCGGACGGTGAACACTGAAGCTTTCTTT.

The rearrangement links TRBV27 to TRBJ2-5; tentatively, D is TRBD2 (7 bases). The V end lost 3 bases, the J end lost 1 base, and 24 bases lay between the germline ends. This CDR3 spans 19 amino acids. Germline CDR1 is MNHEY and CDR2 is SMNVEV (reference sequence). The CDR3 spells CASSFHGGRGGVVQETQYF. The CDR3 bases are TGTGCCAGCAGTTTTCATGGGGGGAGAGGGGGGGTGGTCCAAGAGACCCAGTACTTC.

This clone was found once. This rearrangement joins TRBV27 to TRBJ1-1; no firm D call. The germline V gene has CDR1 MNHEY and CDR2 SMNVEV (reference sequence). The CDR3 extends over 15 amino acids. V gave up 5 bases and J gave up 0 bases, with 13 bases separating them. The CDR3: CASSVQPGLNTEAFF. The CDR3 DNA is TGTGCCAGCAGTGTTCAGCCTGGTTTGAACACTGAAGCTTTCTTT.

This clone was recorded once. This rearrangement joins TRBV9 to TRBJ1-2; D uncertain. Germline assignment: CDR1 SGDLS and CDR2 YYNGEE. This CDR3 comprises 15 residues. Trimming took off 4 bases at V and 0 bases at J, with 13 bases between the two ends. The CDR3 here is CASSTEGVTNYGYTF. The DNA of the CDR3 is TGTGCCAGCAGCACCGAAGGAGTTACTAACTATGGCTACACCTTC.

The chain joins TRBV7-2 to TRBJ2-7; D unclear. Germline V CDR1 and CDR2: SGHTA, FQGNSA. This CDR3 is 15 amino acids long. Trimming removed 0 bases at V and 3 bases at J, with 12 bases between. The CDR3 DNA follows: TGTGCCAGCAGCTTAGCTCGAGACCCTTTCTACGAGCAGTACTTC. Amino acid sequence: CASSLARDPFYEQYF. Looking up the rest from reference TRBV7-2 and TRBJ2-7 gives the full variable domain: GAGVSQSPSNKVTEKGKDVELRCDPISGHTALYWYRQSLGQGLEFLIYFQGNSAPDKSGLPSDRFSAERTGGSVSTLTIQRTQQEDSAVYLCASSLARDPFYEQYFGPGTRLTVT.

The rearrangement uses TRBV19 and TRBJ2-7, with D possibly matching TRBD1 (5 bases). Trimming took off 0 bases at V and 5 bases at J, with 14 bases between the two ends. The length of the CDR3 is 15 residues. Looked up from germline, CDR1 is LNHDA and CDR2 is SQIVND (reference sequence). CDR3 protein: CASSIERQGSHEQYF. The CDR3 nucleotides read TGTGCCAGTAGTATAGAAAGGCAGGGTAGTCACGAGCAGTACTTC.

V usage is TRBV28 and J usage is TRBJ1-1, with D possibly matching TRBD1 (5 bases). The V and J ends lost 2 bases and 2 bases respectively, with 12 bases between them. CDR3 length: 15 residues. Germline assignment: CDR1 MDHEN and CDR2 SYDVKM. CDR3 nucleotides: TGTGCCAGCAGTTTAGCCCGGGACGGCAACACTGAAGCTTTCTTT. Residues: CASSLARDGNTEAFF.

The rearrangement links TRBV6-5 to TRBJ2-5; 7 bases are a match to TRBD2. Germline trimming cut 2 bases from V and 5 bases from J; bases unmatched to any gene: 5. Germline CDR1 reads MNHEY; CDR2 reads SVGAGI. The CDR3 is 14 residues long. CDR3 amino acids: CASSYIGGDETQYF. Written as DNA, the CDR3 is TGTGCCAGCAGTTACATTGGGGGGGATGAGACCCAGTACTTC.

V gene TRBV13 combines with J gene TRBJ2-5; a weak D match, TRBD1 (6 bases). The DNA end is a closer match to TRBJ2-7, so the J assignment may be wrong. The length of the CDR3 is 15 residues. Germline V CDR1 and CDR2: PRHDT, FYEKMQ (reference sequence). CDR3 sequence: CASSSPQQGTYEQYF. CDR3 DNA: TGTGCCAGCAGCTCCCCTCAACAGGGAACCTACGAGCAGTACTTC.

The V gene is TRBV4-1, the J gene TRBJ2-7; TRBD1 matches at 7 bases. The CDR3 length is 16 residues. Germline V CDR1 and CDR2: MGHRA, YSYEKL. The V and J ends lost 0 bases and 3 bases, in that order; junction bases with no gene match: 8. DNA for the CDR3: TGCGCCAGCAGCCAAGAATCACTCCCAGGGGGCTACGAGCAGTACTTC. Protein product: CASSQESLPGGYEQYF.

V usage is TRBV19 and J usage is TRBJ2-7, with D perhaps matching TRBD1 (5 bases). This CDR3 contains 11 residues. V was trimmed by 4 bases and J by 4 bases, leaving 5 bases between them. Germline CDR1 and CDR2: LNHDA and SQIVND (reference sequence). The CDR3 spells CASSKGYEQYF. CDR3 coding DNA: TGTGCCAGTAGTAAGGGGTACGAGCAGTACTTC.

This rearrangement joins TRBV4-1 to TRBJ2-3, with D hard to call. Trimming shortened V by 0 bases and J by 6 bases, and 10 bases separated the two germline ends. Germline-derived CDR1 and CDR2 are MGHRA and YSYEKL. CDR3 length: 14 amino acids. CDR3 coding DNA: TGCGCCAGCAGCCAAGAGCTAAGCCTTGATACGCAGTATTTT. It encodes CASSQELSLDTQYF.

V gene TRBV11-2 combines with J gene TRBJ2-7; 9 bases map to TRBD1. The CDR3 is made up of 13 amino acids. Trimming at V came to 8 bases and at J to 0 bases, leaving 2 bases not matched to a gene. Per germline, CDR1 SGHAT and CDR2 FQNNGV. CDR3 coding DNA: TGTGCCAGCGGGGGACAGGGCTCCTACGAGCAGTACTTC. The encoded protein is CASGGQGSYEQYF.

The chain employs TRBV4-3 and TRBJ2-7; D perhaps matches TRBD2 (7 bases). The V gene's germline CDR1 is LGHNA and CDR2 YSLEER. V was pared by 0 bases and J by 1 base, with 16 bases between. The CDR3 covers 17 residues. CDR3 in amino acids: CASSQESAGALSYEQYF. CDR3 DNA: TGCGCCAGCAGCCAAGAGAGTGCGGGGGCACTTTCCTACGAGCAGTACTTC.

The chain links TRBV5-4 to TRBJ2-1; 7 nucleotides agree with TRBD1. V shed 3 bases, J shed 3 bases, and the junction held 9 bases outside the gene matches. This CDR3 is 16 amino acids long. The germline CDR1 and CDR2 sequences are SGHNT and YYREEE (reference sequence). The CDR3 here is CASSSPPGQLYNEQFF. The CDR3 region has the DNA TGTGCCAGCAGCTCACCCCCGGGACAGCTCTACAATGAGCAGTTCTTC.

The V call is TRBV13, the J call TRBJ2-7; D is unresolved. The CDR3 is 12 residues long. CDR1 is PRHDT, CDR2 FYEKMQ, per germline (reference sequence). The ends were cut back, 4 bases at V and 0 bases at J, with 4 bases in the middle. CDR3 sequence reads: CASSSSSYEQYF. As DNA, the CDR3 is TGTGCCAGCAGCTCCAGCTCCTACGAGCAGTACTTC.

With respect to this clone: The junction departs from the called germline gene at one end, perhaps through a read error. This CDR3 reads CASSQDATVTYEQYF. The CDR3, as DNA: TGCGCCAGCAGCCAAGATGCGACCGTTACCTACGAGCAGTACTTC. This chain connects TRBV5-5 to TRBJ2-7; D ambiguous. Per germline, CDR1 SGHKS and CDR2 YYEKEE (reference sequence). CDR3 length: 15 residues.

Note on this clone: One junction end disagrees with the germline gene, perhaps due to a read error. This chain joins TRBV7-7 and TRBJ2-5, with D perhaps matching TRBD2 (5 bases). The germline V gene has CDR1 SSHAT and CDR2 FNYEAQ (reference sequence). The CDR3 extends over 14 amino acids. The CDR3 loop reads CASSLDGREETQYF. The CDR3 DNA follows: TGTGCTAGCAGCTTAGACGGGCGGGAAGAGACCCAGTACTTC.

This chain connects TRBV2 to TRBJ1-6; no clear D gene. V was cut by 3 bases and J by 7 bases, with 7 bases left in between. The CDR3 is 13 residues long. CDR1 and CDR2 (germline): SNHLY, FYNNEI. The CDR3 DNA sequence: TGTGCCAGCAGTGAGTACCGAAATTCACCCCTCCACTTT. It translates to CASSEYRNSPLHF.